The 25 T cell receptor beta chains reported below all come from one sample, sequenced in a study of T cells after yellow fever vaccination. TCRdb reanalysed the 5' RACE reads using MiXCR and keeps one entry per CDR3 protein. The sample lists some 350,000 distinct CDR3 sequences; roughly 12% were seen once. The material sequenced was PBMCs, taken on the day of the first yellow fever vaccination. These receptor sequences come from a man younger than 30 who received the YFV17D yellow fever vaccine.

Only a few counts were recorded for this clonotype. The chain couples TRBV20-1 to TRBJ1-1; tentative D call: TRBD1 (5 bases). Per germline, CDR1 DFQATT and CDR2 SNEGSKA (reference sequence). The germline V and J ends were trimmed by 1 base and 11 bases, with 14 bases remaining between them. The CDR3 has 12 amino acids. The CDR3 sequence is CSARGTTPGAFF. CDR3 sequence (DNA): TGCAGTGCTAGAGGGACAACACCGGGGGCTTTCTTT.

This clonotype was seen only a few times. V and J are TRBV5-5 and TRBJ1-2; D is undetermined. The V end lost 0 bases, the J end lost 2 bases, and 8 bases lay between the germline ends. The CDR3 is 14 residues long. Germline lookup yields CDR1 SGHKS and CDR2 YYEKEE (reference sequence). CDR3 region: CASSLGHENYGYTF. The CDR3 DNA is TGTGCCAGCAGCTTGGGACACGAGAACTATGGCTACACCTTC.

The CDR3 DNA sequence: TGCGCCAGCAGCCAAGATACCACGGGTGGGGTGAACTATGGCTACACCTTC. Its translation: CASSQDTTGGVNYGYTF. This chain links TRBV4-3 with TRBJ1-2, with D unresolved. The CDR3 runs to 17 residues. V gave up 0 bases and J gave up 2 bases, with 16 bases separating them. CDR1 LGHNA and CDR2 YSLEER come from the germline V gene.

The sample holds a few counts of this clonotype. The J gene is TRBJ2-2, the V gene TRBV7-8, with D hard to call. The CDR3 covers 14 residues. V dropped 5 bases and J dropped 1 base, with 8 bases sitting between them. Germline V gives CDR1 SGHVS, CDR2 FQNEAQ. The CDR3 coding sequence is TGTGCCAGCAGCCAATACAAGAACACCGGGGAGCTGTTTTTT. Translation gives CASSQYKNTGELFF.

V gene TRBV5-1 combines with J gene TRBJ1-1, with 9 positions matching TRBD1. This CDR3 is 17 amino acids long. Germline CDR1 SGHRS, CDR2 YFSETQ. The V segment lost 3 bases and the J segment 2 bases; nucleotides outside the gene matches: 11. CDR3 nucleotides: TGCGCCAGCAGCTGGACAGGGGTAGGAATGGGTAACACTGAAGCTTTCTTT. Amino acids: CASSWTGVGMGNTEAFF.

The rearrangement links TRBV5-5 to TRBJ1-5, with D tentatively TRBD1 (6 bases). Trimming left V 2 bases short and J 7 bases short, with 13 bases between. The CDR3 has 14 amino acids. CDR1 and CDR2 (germline): SGHKS, YYEKEE (reference sequence). In DNA, the CDR3 is TGTGCCAGCAGCTTACAGGGTCGAGGGCAGCCCCAGCATTTT. This sequence encodes CASSLQGRGQPQHF.

This clonotype was found a few times. The chain combines TRBV7-3 with TRBJ1-1; 10 bases map to TRBD1. This CDR3 has 15 residues. The V and J ends lost 3 bases and 0 bases, in that order; junction bases with no gene match: 1. The germline V gene has CDR1 SGHTA and CDR2 FQGTGA. CDR3 DNA sequence: TGTGCCAGCAGCTTGACAGGGGGCATGAACACTGAAGCTTTCTTT. Encoded protein: CASSLTGGMNTEAFF.

This chain joins TRBV7-9 and TRBJ1-1; TRBD1 matches 10 bases. J lost 1 base, V lost 3 bases, and 2 bases had no gene match. CDR1 and CDR2 from the germline V gene are SEHNR and FQNEAQ (reference sequence). The CDR3 is 15 residues long. The CDR3 sequence is CASSLGQGTNTEAFF. The CDR3 DNA reads as TGTGCCAGCAGCTTGGGACAGGGGACGAACACTGAAGCTTTCTTT.

This clonotype occurred a few times. V is TRBV12-3 or TRBV12-4 and J is TRBJ1-6, with TRBD1 as a possible D gene (5 bases). Trimming shortened V by 2 bases and J by 9 bases, and 14 bases separated the two germline ends. CDR3 length equals 15 residues. CDR3 sequence reads: CASSLTAGLGSPLHF. The DNA for the CDR3 is TGTGCCAGCAGTTTAACAGCGGGGCTAGGTTCACCCCTCCACTTT.

This clonotype was recorded many times. This sequence joins TRBV5-1 and TRBJ2-2; TRBD2 aligns across 7 bases. The CDR3 covers 17 residues. CDR1 SGHRS and CDR2 YFSETQ come from the germline V gene. The junction had 15 bases not matched to a gene; V was cut back by 5 bases and J by 5 bases. The CDR3 DNA reads TGCGCCAGCAGGCGCGAACCGGGGGGAAGTGGAACCGGGGAGCTGTTTTTT. As protein: CASRREPGGSGTGELFF.

The chain couples TRBV30 to TRBJ1-4, with 7 positions matching TRBD1. Losses at the gene ends were 4 bases for V and 5 bases for J; bases not matched to a gene: 4. The CDR3 runs to 13 residues. Germline assignment: CDR1 GTSNPN and CDR2 SVGIG (reference sequence). CDR3 residues: CAWKRQGNEKLFF. The CDR3 coding sequence is TGTGCCTGGAAGAGACAGGGAAATGAAAAACTGTTTTTT.

This clonotype was counted only a few times. The genes are TRBV28 and TRBJ2-3, with D unresolved. V lost 6 bases and J 4 bases, leaving 14 bases between the germline ends. The CDR3 has 14 residues. Looked up from germline, CDR1 is MDHEN and CDR2 is SYDVKM. The CDR3 DNA sequence: TGTGCCAGCAGATTGGACCCACTCTCAGATACGCAGTATTTT. Translating gives CASRLDPLSDTQYF.

Only a few counts were recorded for this clonotype. This chain joins TRBV7-9 and TRBJ1-6, with a tentative D call TRBD1 (5 bases). Germline-derived CDR1 and CDR2 are SEHNR and FQNEAQ (reference sequence). V shed 3 bases and J shed 9 bases, with 12 bases lying between them. This CDR3 has 14 residues. The CDR3 sequence is CASSFEFGGSPLHF. The CDR3 coding sequence is TGTGCCAGCAGCTTTGAGTTCGGGGGTTCACCCCTCCACTTT.

The chain has TRBV3-1 and TRBJ1-4; tentatively, D is TRBD1 (6 bases). CDR3 length equals 15 residues. V shed 5 bases and J shed 5 bases, with 15 bases lying between them. Germline lookup yields CDR1 LGHDT and CDR2 YNNKEL (reference sequence). The CDR3 region has the DNA TGTGCCAGCAGCTCAACAGGGCGACTGAATGAAAAACTGTTTTTT. Its translation is CASSSTGRLNEKLFF.

CDR3 in DNA: TGTGCCAGCAGGTTGTCCGGGTCTGCCGGGGAGCTGTTTTTT. Translation: CASRLSGSAGELFF. V gene TRBV7-2 combines with J gene TRBJ2-2; D unclear. V dropped 6 bases and J dropped 6 bases, with 14 bases sitting between them. Germline CDR1 SGHTA, CDR2 FQGNSA. This CDR3 comprises 14 residues.

This clonotype was seen a handful of times. The chain employs TRBV9 and TRBJ2-5; 12 bases are a match to TRBD2. CDR3 length: 16 amino acids. Losses at the gene ends were 3 bases for V and 5 bases for J; bases not matched to a gene: 8. CDR1 is SGDLS and CDR2 is YYNGEE in the germline V gene. In DNA, the CDR3 is TGTGCCAGCAGCGCTAGCGGGGGGGCCGTGGGTGAGACCCAGTACTTC. Protein sequence: CASSASGGAVGETQYF.

The V gene is TRBV4-3, the J gene TRBJ1-6, with D uncertain. The germline V gene encodes CDR1 LGHNA and CDR2 YSLEER. There are 16 residues in the CDR3. V dropped 0 bases and J dropped 8 bases, with 14 bases sitting between them. CDR3 nucleotides: TGCGCCAGCAGCCAAGATCTAACCGCACTGGATTCACCCCTCCACTTT. Translation gives CASSQDLTALDSPLHF.

The V gene is TRBV20-1, the J gene TRBJ2-5; 9 nucleotides line up with TRBD2. Germline assignment: CDR1 DFQATT and CDR2 SNEGSKA (reference sequence). With 5 bases clipped from V and 5 bases from J, the junction kept 9 bases outside the gene matches. The CDR3 consists of 14 residues. The CDR3 loop is CSAGGLAGWETQYF. The CDR3 DNA reads TGCAGTGCTGGGGGCCTAGCGGGGTGGGAGACCCAGTACTTC.

Only a few counts were recorded for this clonotype. V gene TRBV4-2 combines with J gene TRBJ2-3; 12 bases are a match to TRBD2. The CDR3 contains 19 residues. Germline V gene lookup returns CDR1 LGHNA and CDR2 YNFKEQ. V shed 1 base and J 0 bases; nucleotides not matched to a gene: 8. CDR3 amino acids: CASSQGSSGGVWSTDTQYF. The CDR3 DNA is TGTGCCAGCAGCCAAGGATCTAGCGGGGGGGTCTGGAGCACAGATACGCAGTATTTT.

This rearrangement joins TRBV5-1 to TRBJ2-7; 9 nucleotides align to TRBD1. There are 15 residues in the CDR3. Germline V gives CDR1 SGHRS, CDR2 YFSETQ. The trim removed 3 bases at V and 3 bases at J, leaving 7 bases unmatched. The CDR3: CASSWGTGFRYEQYF. The CDR3 nucleotides are TGCGCCAGCAGCTGGGGGACAGGGTTTCGCTACGAGCAGTACTTC.

The rearrangement uses TRBV6-2 or TRBV6-3 and TRBJ1-1, with D maybe TRBD1 (5 bases). V lost 2 bases to trimming and J lost 0 bases, with 10 bases between them. The CDR3 has 15 residues. Germline V lookup: CDR1 MNHEY, CDR2 SVGEGT. In DNA, the CDR3 is TGTGCCAGCAGTTACAGGGCAGGGTTGAACACTGAAGCTTTCTTT. Translating gives CASSYRAGLNTEAFF.

The chain carries TRBV28 and TRBJ1-5; no clear D gene. Germline-derived CDR1 and CDR2 are MDHEN and SYDVKM. CDR3 length: 14 residues. Trimming took off 5 bases at V and 5 bases at J, with 13 bases between the two ends. The CDR3 protein is CASSINSADQPQHF. The DNA for the CDR3 is TGTGCCAGCAGTATAAATAGCGCTGATCAGCCCCAGCATTTT.

The V call is TRBV5-4, the J call TRBJ2-2, with 9 positions matching TRBD1. Germline V lookup: CDR1 SGHNT, CDR2 YYREEE (reference sequence). The CDR3 spans 16 residues. J lost 4 bases, V lost 4 bases, and 8 bases had no gene match. The DNA for the CDR3 is TGTGCCAGCAGCCCCCGGGGACAGGGTCGCACCGGGGAGCTGTTTTTT. Encoded protein: CASSPRGQGRTGELFF.

The V and J genes are TRBV7-2 and TRBJ1-4; D uncertain. The CDR3 spans 15 residues. V was clipped by 1 base and J by 10 bases, with 16 bases between them. Germline V gene lookup returns CDR1 SGHTA and CDR2 FQGNSA. The CDR3 spells CASSLVLGYEGKLFF. CDR3 in DNA: TGTGCCAGCAGCTTAGTTCTTGGGTACGAGGGAAAACTGTTTTTT.

The chain uses TRBV20-1 and TRBJ2-7; tentatively, D is TRBD1 (5 bases). This CDR3 comprises 14 residues. V was shortened by 0 bases and J by 0 bases, with 9 bases between the two germline ends. Germline values: CDR1 DFQATT, CDR2 SNEGSKA (reference sequence). The CDR3: CSARDRTSSYEQYV. The CDR3, as DNA: TGCAGTGCTAGAGACAGGACAAGCTCCTACGAGCAGTACGTC.